This T cell receptor (beta chain) derives from a study of blood T cell repertoires in COVID-19. Across the whole study: Specimens from acute and convalescent COVID-19 originated in the United States, Italy and Spain. T cells, B-cell-depleted T cells, or PBMCs provided the cDNA or gDNA that served as material.

CDR3 size: 15 residues. Germline V gene data show CDR1 as SGHNT and CDR2 as YYREEE (reference sequence). The trim removed 4 bases at V and 6 bases at J, leaving 10 bases unmatched. Assay used: immunoSEQ multiplex PCR; TCRdb lists only in-frame clones, some missing. The table shows fewer than 300,000 clones, with around 82% occurring only once. The rearrangement joins TRBV5-4 to TRBJ2-3; 8 bases map to TRBD1. The sequenced sample consisted of peripheral blood. The TCR originated in a human donor with COVID-19, enrolled during active disease. The donor label of this sample is uncertain. This CDR3 reads CASSPPQGADDTQYF. CDR3 nucleotide sequence: TGTGCCAGCAGCCCCCCGCAGGGGGCGGATGATACGCAGTATTTT.